Sequencing of this T cell receptor (beta chain) was carried out in a study of technical replicates of blood from several donors. This CDR3 has 13 amino acids. Per germline, CDR1 SNHLY and CDR2 FYNNEI. V lost 7 bases to trimming and J lost 3 bases, with 13 bases between them. Sequenced by immunoSEQ multiplex PCR; TCRdb stores in-frame clones only, minus some. The data hold over 85,000 clones, with roughly 93% observed a single time. The source of this sequence is a human donor in good health. Material: T cells isolated from PBMCs. The J gene is TRBJ2-7, the V gene TRBV2; D gene uncertain. CDR3 in DNA: TGTGCCAGCACCCAAGGAAGAGGCTACGAGCAGTACTTC. Translation: CASTQGRGYEQYF.